The 32 T cell receptor beta chains given below trace back to one sample, sequenced in a study of cytomegalovirus exposure and HLA in healthy donors. The method was immunoSEQ multiplex PCR; TCRdb's version includes in-frame clones alone and lacks a portion of them. The sample has 160,000 or so clones, more than 75% seen once. Sequenced: PBMCs. The source is a woman aged 25-40 years in good health and CMV-seronegative.

V is TRBV5-4 and J is TRBJ1-2, with 10 positions matching TRBD1. Trimming removed 4 bases from V and 6 bases from J; junction bases left unmatched: 6. The CDR3 sequence is 14 residues long. Germline CDR1 SGHNT, CDR2 YYREEE (reference sequence). CDR3 residues: CASSPGQGFDGYTF. For the CDR3, the DNA is TGTGCCAGCAGCCCGGGACAGGGGTTTGATGGCTACACCTTC.

The chain links TRBV30 to TRBJ1-5; perhaps TRBD1 as D (5 bases). The CDR3 covers 13 residues. Trimming pared 3 bases from V and 4 bases from J, leaving 10 bases between. Per germline, CDR1 GTSNPN and CDR2 SVGIG (reference sequence). The CDR3 region is CAWSRARNQPQHF. For the CDR3, the DNA is TGTGCCTGGAGCAGGGCTCGGAATCAGCCCCAGCATTTT.

This clone was counted a single time. The rearrangement links TRBV4-1 to TRBJ1-2, with a tentative D call TRBD1 (5 bases). The CDR3 loop spans 16 amino acids. Trimming shortened V by 3 bases and J by 0 bases, and 14 bases separated the two germline ends. CDR1 and CDR2 from the germline V gene are MGHRA and YSYEKL. DNA of the CDR3: TGCGCCAGCAGCCATGGAATGGGGCCTGCTAACTATGGCTACACCTTC. This translates into CASSHGMGPANYGYTF.

The CDR3: CAAGGLPPTDTQYF. Here the CDR3 DNA reads TGTGCCGCGGGGGGTCTTCCCCCCACAGATACGCAGTATTTT. The chain combines TRBV7-9 with TRBJ2-3, with 8 bases that match TRBD2. CDR1 and CDR2 from the germline V gene are SEHNR and FQNEAQ (reference sequence). The CDR3 spans 14 residues. V shed 11 bases, J shed 2 bases, and the junction held 9 bases outside the gene matches.

The genes are TRBV7-8 and TRBJ2-7; 10 nucleotides agree with TRBD2. V gave up 2 bases and J gave up 11 bases; unmatched junction bases: 6. CDR3 length: 13 residues. Germline V gene data show CDR1 as SGHVS and CDR2 as FQNEAQ. The CDR3 region is CASSLSGGAFEYF. Written as DNA, the CDR3 is TGTGCCAGCAGCTTAAGCGGGGGGGCTTTCGAGTACTTC.

The V call is TRBV5-1, the J call TRBJ2-7, with 11 bases matching TRBD1. The CDR3 spans 14 residues. V gave up 7 bases and J gave up 6 bases; unmatched junction bases: 9. CDR1 and CDR2 (germline): SGHRS, YFSETQ. The CDR3 sequence: CASRTGTGGLEQYF. Written as DNA, the CDR3 is TGCGCCAGCCGCACCGGGACAGGGGGGCTCGAGCAGTACTTC.

V is TRBV5-6 and J is TRBJ2-1; 7 positions match TRBD1. V dropped 5 bases and J dropped 13; count of bases not matched to a gene: 18. Looked up from germline, CDR1 is SGHDT and CDR2 is YYEEEE. CDR3 size: 15 residues. The CDR3 spells CASSFVASVRDSQFF. Here the CDR3 DNA reads TGTGCCAGCAGTTTTGTGGCGAGCGTACGGGACAGCCAGTTCTTC.

The chain couples TRBV7-6 to TRBJ2-7; D gene ambiguous. CDR1 and CDR2 from the germline V gene are SGHVS and FNYEAQ. V lost 5 bases and J 1 base, leaving 9 bases between the germline ends. The CDR3 runs to 13 residues. As DNA, the CDR3 is TGTGCCAGCAGCCCTACGGGTTCCTACGAGCAGTACTTC. It yields the protein CASSPTGSYEQYF.

The chain employs TRBV7-9 and TRBJ1-1; 9 positions match TRBD1. V lost 4 bases and J lost 3; bases outside the gene matches: 12. In germline, CDR1 is SEHNR, CDR2 FQNEAQ (reference sequence). CDR3 length: 17 amino acids. For the CDR3, the DNA is TGTGCCAGCAGCTCCCAAGGGACAGGGCGTACGGACACTGAAGCTTTCTTT. It yields the protein CASSSQGTGRTDTEAFF.

CDR3 bases: TGTGCCTGGTGGGACAGGGGGCTCTACAATGAGCAGTTCTTC. Translated: CAWWDRGLYNEQFF. The chain recombines TRBV30 with TRBJ2-1; 12 bases are shared with TRBD1. CDR3 length: 14 amino acids. Trimming at V came to 5 bases and at J to 3 bases, leaving 2 bases not matched to a gene. Germline V lookup: CDR1 GTSNPN, CDR2 SVGIG (reference sequence).

This chain connects TRBV5-6 to TRBJ2-7; possibly TRBD2 for D (5 bases). The ends were cut back, 1 base at V and 0 bases at J, with 17 bases in the middle. The germline gives CDR1 SGHDT, CDR2 YYEEEE. There are 17 residues in the CDR3. The CDR3 here is CASSLFTTTLSSYEQYF. CDR3 nucleotide sequence: TGTGCCAGCAGCTTGTTTACGACTACACTAAGCTCCTACGAGCAGTACTTC.

The chain links TRBV5-1 to TRBJ1-2; D gene unclear. Trimming pared 6 bases from V and 2 bases from J, leaving 17 bases between. This CDR3 comprises 15 residues. Germline CDR1 and CDR2: SGHRS and YFSETQ. CDR3 amino acids: CASKESSEANYGYTF. The CDR3 DNA sequence: TGCGCCAGCAAGGAAAGCAGTGAGGCAAACTATGGCTACACCTTC.

V gene TRBV7-9 combines with J gene TRBJ2-2; D gene ambiguous. The CDR3 spans 13 residues. V was clipped by 4 bases and J by 0 bases, with 3 bases between them. Germline CDR1 is SEHNR and CDR2 is FQNEAQ (reference sequence). CDR3 region: CASSSTNTGELFF. DNA of the CDR3: TGTGCCAGCAGCTCAACGAACACCGGGGAGCTGTTTTTT.

The chain uses TRBV7-9 and TRBJ1-2; a weak D match, TRBD1 (6 bases). This CDR3 is built from 12 residues. The V and J ends lost 4 bases and 8 bases respectively, with 11 bases between them. The germline V gene has CDR1 SEHNR and CDR2 FQNEAQ (reference sequence). CDR3 sequence: CASSSQGWGYTF. In DNA form, the CDR3 reads TGTGCCAGCAGCTCACAGGGCTGGGGCTACACCTTC.

The chain couples TRBV15 to TRBJ2-7; 8 nucleotides align to TRBD1. The V and J ends lost 2 bases and 2 bases, in that order; junction bases with no gene match: 8. Germline values: CDR1 LNHNV, CDR2 YYDKDF (reference sequence). The length of the CDR3 is 16 residues. The CDR3 loop is CATSRYRTGSAYEQYF. DNA of the CDR3: TGTGCCACCAGCAGATATCGGACAGGGAGTGCCTACGAGCAGTACTTC.

The chain carries TRBV5-4 and TRBJ2-1; possible D gene TRBD1, 7 bases. The CDR3 extends over 15 amino acids. Trimming shortened V by 3 bases and J by 5 bases, and 15 bases separated the two germline ends. CDR1 and CDR2 (germline): SGHNT, YYREEE (reference sequence). The CDR3 region has the DNA TGTGCCAGCAGCTGGCGGGACAGCATAAACAATGAGCAGTTCTTC. Translating gives CASSWRDSINNEQFF.

The chain carries TRBV7-6 and TRBJ2-2, with D possibly being TRBD2 (5 bases). Germline loops: CDR1 SGHVS, CDR2 FNYEAQ. The CDR3 covers 15 residues. The germline V and J ends were trimmed by 2 bases and 4 bases, with 11 bases remaining between them. CDR3 region: CASSLLAGGTGELFF. CDR3 coding DNA: TGTGCCAGCAGCTTACTCGCGGGCGGCACCGGGGAGCTGTTTTTT.

The V gene is TRBV5-4, the J gene TRBJ1-2; D is undetermined. Germline loops: CDR1 SGHNT, CDR2 YYREEE (reference sequence). CDR3 size: 15 residues. V shed 4 bases and J shed 5 bases, with 18 bases lying between them. The CDR3 coding sequence is TGTGCCAGCAGCCCCATTCAGGCCGTGAATTATGGCTACACCTTC. Translation: CASSPIQAVNYGYTF. Together with reference TRBV5-4 and TRBJ1-2, the CDR3 gives the full variable domain: ETGVTQSPTHLIKTRGQQVTLRCSSQSGHNTVSWYQQALGQGPQFIFQYYREEENGRGNFPPRFSGLQFPNYSSELNVNALELDDSALYLCASSPIQAVNYGYTFGSGTRLTVV.

The V and J genes are TRBV7-2 and TRBJ1-3; 8 bases agree with TRBD1. The CDR3 spans 15 residues. Germline trimming cut 2 bases from V and 7 bases from J; bases unmatched to any gene: 7. Germline V lookup: CDR1 SGHTA, CDR2 FQGNSA. CDR3 sequence (DNA): TGTGCCAGCAGCTTACCGACAGGGGCACGGAACACCATATATTTT. Its translation: CASSLPTGARNTIYF.

The rearrangement joins TRBV5-1 to TRBJ2-7; TRBD2 might be the D (6 bases). V shed 5 bases and J shed 6 bases, with 15 bases lying between them. The CDR3 is 13 amino acids. Germline V lookup: CDR1 SGHRS, CDR2 YFSETQ. This chain's CDR3 is CASRTGLVGEQYF. The CDR3 DNA sequence: TGCGCCAGCAGGACGGGACTCGTGGGCGAGCAGTACTTC.

The gene calls are TRBV4-1 and TRBJ2-3; D perhaps matches TRBD2 (6 bases). Germline V gene data show CDR1 as MGHRA and CDR2 as YSYEKL. V lost 4 bases and J 1 base, leaving 18 bases between the germline ends. This CDR3 contains 17 residues. The CDR3 bases are TGCGCCAGCAGCCCAGGAGGGGCCCCGAGGGGCACAGATACGCAGTATTTT. Its translation is CASSPGGAPRGTDTQYF.

The V gene is TRBV30, the J gene TRBJ2-1; 12 nucleotides match TRBD2. The CDR3 runs to 14 residues. Germline CDR1 and CDR2: GTSNPN and SVGIG (reference sequence). V lost 3 bases and J lost 6; bases outside the gene matches: 3. CDR3: CAWRTSGGTNEQFF. CDR3 sequence (DNA): TGTGCCTGGAGGACTAGCGGGGGAACCAATGAGCAGTTCTTC.

The chain has TRBV4-1 and TRBJ1-5; D unresolved. The CDR3 length is 15 residues. Trimming took 4 bases from V and 0 from J, leaving 10 bases between them. Germline CDR1 and CDR2: MGHRA and YSYEKL. In DNA, the CDR3 is TGCGCCAGCAGCCCCGGAGAAAATAGCAATCAGCCCCAGCATTTT. Protein sequence: CASSPGENSNQPQHF.

This chain joins TRBV7-2 and TRBJ1-2, with TRBD1 matching 12 bases. V shed 6 bases and J 7 bases; nucleotides not matched to a gene: 3. The CDR3 is 13 residues long. The V gene's germline CDR1 is SGHTA and CDR2 FQGNSA. The CDR3 reads CASRGQGALGYTF. CDR3 coding DNA: TGTGCCAGCAGGGGACAGGGGGCTCTTGGCTACACCTTC.

V and J are TRBV4-1 and TRBJ1-6, with D maybe TRBD1 (5 bases). The germline gives CDR1 MGHRA, CDR2 YSYEKL. With 1 base removed from V and 9 bases from J, the gap between germline ends came to 10 bases. The CDR3 is 14 amino acids. The CDR3 is CASSQGPGGSPLHF. The CDR3 DNA reads as TGCGCCAGCAGCCAAGGTCCCGGGGGTTCACCCCTCCACTTT.

The chain employs TRBV6-1 and TRBJ2-3; 9 positions match TRBD1. CDR1 and CDR2 from the germline V gene are MNHNS and SASEGT. V gave up 4 bases and J gave up 3 bases; unmatched junction bases: 5. The CDR3 covers 15 residues. CDR3: CASSGGQGNTDTQYF. Here the CDR3 DNA reads TGTGCCAGCAGTGGGGGACAGGGCAATACAGATACGCAGTATTTT.

This clone has only a few counts. The chain has TRBV9 and TRBJ1-2; 7 positions match TRBD1. The CDR3 spans 15 residues. CDR1 and CDR2 from the germline V gene are SGDLS and YYNGEE. The V and J ends lost 5 bases and 2 bases, in that order; junction bases with no gene match: 9. In nucleotides, the CDR3 is TGTGCCAGCAGACAACCGGGACAGAGAAACTATGGCTACACCTTC. Translating gives CASRQPGQRNYGYTF.

A single count supports this clone. The rearrangement uses TRBV7-6 and TRBJ1-3, with 10 bases aligning to TRBD1. From germline, CDR1 is SGHVS and CDR2 FNYEAQ. The junction had 11 bases not matched to a gene; V was cut back by 6 bases and J by 0 bases. This CDR3 spans 18 amino acids. The CDR3: CASSASTGGSYSGNTIYF. CDR3 in DNA: TGTGCCAGCAGTGCATCGACAGGGGGCAGCTACTCTGGAAACACCATATATTTT. Drawing the rest from reference TRBV7-6 and TRBJ1-3, the complete variable domain is GAGVSQSPRYKVTKRGQDVALRCDPISGHVSLYWYRQALGQGPEFLTYFNYEAQQDKSGLPNDRFSAERPEGSISTLTIQRTEQRDSAMYRCASSASTGGSYSGNTIYFGEGSWLTVV.

The chain has TRBV4-1 and TRBJ1-2; 9 bases match TRBD1. J gave up 7 bases and V 4 bases, and 13 bases lay outside the gene matches. Germline V lookup: CDR1 MGHRA, CDR2 YSYEKL. This CDR3 has 16 residues. This chain's CDR3 is CASSLGGTGGGGGYTF. The CDR3 DNA reads as TGCGCCAGCAGCCTCGGAGGAACAGGGGGCGGGGGTGGCTACACCTTC.

This rearrangement joins TRBV11-2 to TRBJ2-3, with TRBD2 as a possible D gene (5 bases). The length of the CDR3 is 14 residues. V lost 1 base to trimming and J lost 4 bases, with 9 bases between them. Looked up from germline, CDR1 is SGHAT and CDR2 is FQNNGV. Here the CDR3 reads CASSLGPRADTQYF. The DNA of the CDR3 is TGTGCCAGCAGCTTAGGACCGAGGGCAGATACGCAGTATTTT.

This chain uses TRBV10-1 with TRBJ2-3, with 8 bases identical to TRBD1. Losses at the gene ends were 3 bases for V and 2 bases for J; bases not matched to a gene: 4. CDR1 WNHNN and CDR2 SYGVQD come from the germline V gene (reference sequence). The CDR3 has 15 amino acids. The CDR3 bases are TGCGCCAGCAGTGACCAACAGGGGGTCACAGATACGCAGTATTTT. This translates into CASSDQQGVTDTQYF.

V usage is TRBV5-8 and J usage is TRBJ2-1, with D possibly TRBD1 on 6 matching bases. The ends were cut back, 1 base at V and 0 bases at J, with 11 bases in the middle. Germline CDR1 and CDR2: SGHTS and YDEGEE. The CDR3 is made up of 16 amino acids. The CDR3 bases are TGTGCCAGCAGCTTGTTCAGGGGAAGCTCCTACAATGAGCAGTTCTTC. This sequence encodes CASSLFRGSSYNEQFF.